The 11 T cell receptor beta chains presented below share a single source sample, sequenced in a study of blood T cell repertoires in COVID-19. Data came from immunoSEQ multiplex PCR; TCRdb stores just in-frame clones and leaves some out. The sample holds about 140,000 clones, 70% to 90% seen once. Sequencing input: peripheral blood. Receptors were obtained from a woman between 45 and 65 years old with acute or convalescent COVID-19.

This chain connects TRBV28 to TRBJ1-4; D remains ambiguous. CDR1 MDHEN and CDR2 SYDVKM come from the germline V gene. Trimming shortened V by 1 base and J by 4 bases, and 10 bases separated the two germline ends. The CDR3 runs 15 residues. CDR3 protein: CASSLLGSSNEKLFF. In DNA, the CDR3 is TGTGCCAGCAGTTTATTGGGGAGTAGTAATGAAAAACTGTTTTTT.

CDR3 nucleotides: TGTGCCAGCAGGACAGGGAATCCCTACAATGAGCAGTTCTTC. Protein sequence: CASRTGNPYNEQFF. The gene calls are TRBV21-1 and TRBJ2-1; the DNA was not compared with TRBD1, the D call given in the table. TRBV21-1 is flagged as a pseudogene. This CDR3 is built from 14 residues.

This clone came up a few times. The rearrangement links TRBV7-2 to TRBJ1-5; perhaps TRBD1 as D (6 bases). Germline V CDR1 and CDR2: SGHTA, FQGNSA. Trimming removed 2 bases at V and 4 bases at J, with 15 bases between. The CDR3 contains 16 residues. The CDR3 loop reads CASSLQGGGMNQPQHF. In DNA form, the CDR3 reads TGTGCCAGCAGCTTACAAGGGGGAGGGATGAATCAGCCCCAGCATTTT.

This clone was recorded a few times. The V gene is TRBV11-3, the J gene TRBJ2-1; no reliable D call. Germline V gene sequence: CDR1 SGHNT, CDR2 YENEEA. The length of the CDR3 is 16 residues. Trimming cost V 1 base and J 5 bases, with 15 bases left between them. CDR3 residues: CASSLGAGIGNNEQFF. In DNA form, the CDR3 reads TGTGCCAGCAGCTTAGGGGCAGGAATCGGCAACAATGAGCAGTTCTTC.

This clone has more than one count but fewer than ten. J is TRBJ2-7 and V is TRBV7-9; 7 bases agree with TRBD2. Germline V gene data show CDR1 as SEHNR and CDR2 as FQNEAQ (reference sequence). Trimming at V came to 4 bases and at J to 4 bases, leaving 4 bases not matched to a gene. CDR3 size: 13 residues. CDR3 protein: CASSSSGGYEQYF. CDR3 DNA: TGTGCCAGCAGCTCTTCGGGGGGATACGAGCAGTACTTC.

The chain employs TRBV18 and TRBJ1-1, with 8 bases matching TRBD1. Germline-derived CDR1 and CDR2 are KGHSH and LQKENI. Unmatched junction bases numbered 7, after V lost 5 bases and J lost 2 bases. This CDR3 comprises 15 residues. In nucleotides, the CDR3 is TGTGCCAGCTCAGGTAGGACAGGGATTAACACTGAAGCTTTCTTT. Its protein is CASSGRTGINTEAFF.

CDR3 DNA: TGTGCCAGCAGCCAAATGACAGGGGGGTACGATGGCTACACCTTC. Its translation is CASSQMTGGYDGYTF. The rearrangement links TRBV3-1 (or the pseudogene TRBV3-2) to TRBJ1-2; TRBD1 matches at 9 bases. With V trimmed by 2 bases and J by 6 bases, 7 bases remained unmatched. Germline V gene sequence: CDR1 LGHDT, CDR2 YNNKEL (reference sequence). The CDR3 is made up of 15 amino acids.

This rearrangement joins TRBV5-6 to TRBJ1-3, with 7 positions matching TRBD1. The germline CDR1 and CDR2 sequences are SGHDT and YYEEEE. The CDR3 extends over 16 amino acids. Germline trimming cut 2 bases from V and 1 base from J; bases unmatched to any gene: 6. For the CDR3, the DNA is TGTGCCAGCAGCTTAGGACCGACAGGGTCTGGAAACACCATATATTTT. The encoded protein is CASSLGPTGSGNTIYF.

The CDR3: CATGTGGSGANVLTF. The DNA of the CDR3 is TGTGCTACCGGGACAGGGGGCTCTGGGGCCAACGTCCTGACTTTC. The chain carries TRBV6-5 and TRBJ2-6, with 11 bases fitting TRBD1. This CDR3 has 15 amino acids. The germline gives CDR1 MNHEY, CDR2 SVGAGI.

The chain recombines TRBV4-3 with TRBJ2-2, with TRBD2 identical over 10 bases. CDR3 length: 17 amino acids. The ends lost 0 bases at V and 4 bases at J; junction bases unmatched: 5. The germline V gene encodes CDR1 LGHNA and CDR2 YSLEER. DNA of the CDR3: TGCGCCAGCAGCCAAGACCCAGCGGGGGGGGTCACCGGGGAGCTGTTTTTT. Amino acids: CASSQDPAGGVTGELFF.

This rearrangement joins TRBV28 to TRBJ1-1, with TRBD1 matching 8 bases. The CDR3 is made up of 14 amino acids. Germline CDR1 reads MDHEN; CDR2 reads SYDVKM. The V gene end was trimmed by 7 bases and the J gene end by 6 bases; junction bases not matched to a gene: 10. CDR3 coding DNA: TGTGCCAGCAATCGGGACAGGCGGGACGCTGAAGCTTTCTTT. Protein: CASNRDRRDAEAFF.